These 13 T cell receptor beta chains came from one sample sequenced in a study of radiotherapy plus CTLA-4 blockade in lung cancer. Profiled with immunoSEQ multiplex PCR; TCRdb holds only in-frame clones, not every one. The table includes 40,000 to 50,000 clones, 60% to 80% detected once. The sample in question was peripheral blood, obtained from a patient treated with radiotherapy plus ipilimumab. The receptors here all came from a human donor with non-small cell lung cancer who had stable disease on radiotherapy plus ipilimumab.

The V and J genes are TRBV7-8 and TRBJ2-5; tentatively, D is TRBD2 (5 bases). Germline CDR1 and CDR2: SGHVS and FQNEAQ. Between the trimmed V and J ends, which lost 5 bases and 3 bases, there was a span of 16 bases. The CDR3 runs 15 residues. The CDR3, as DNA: TGTGCCAGCAGCCCCCGTCCGGGGTGGGAAGAGACCCAGTACTTC. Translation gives CASSPRPGWEETQYF. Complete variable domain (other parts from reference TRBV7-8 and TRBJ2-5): GAGVSQSPRYKVAKRGQDVALRCDPISGHVSLFWYQQALGQGPEFLTYFQNEAQLDKSGLPSDRFFAERPEGSVSTLKIQRTQQEDSAVYLCASSPRPGWEETQYFGPGTRLLVL.

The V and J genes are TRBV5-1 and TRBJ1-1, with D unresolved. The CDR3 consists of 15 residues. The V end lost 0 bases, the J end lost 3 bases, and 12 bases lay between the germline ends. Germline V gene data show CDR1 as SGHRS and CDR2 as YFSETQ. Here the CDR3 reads CASSLDGVGYTEAFF. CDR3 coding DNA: TGCGCCAGCAGCTTGGACGGGGTGGGGTACACTGAAGCTTTCTTT.

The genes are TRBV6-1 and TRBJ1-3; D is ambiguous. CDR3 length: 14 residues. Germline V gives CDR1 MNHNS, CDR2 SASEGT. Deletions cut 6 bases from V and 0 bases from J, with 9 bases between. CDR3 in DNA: TGTGCCAGCAGCCGGGAACCCTCTGGAAACACCATATATTTT. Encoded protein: CASSREPSGNTIYF.

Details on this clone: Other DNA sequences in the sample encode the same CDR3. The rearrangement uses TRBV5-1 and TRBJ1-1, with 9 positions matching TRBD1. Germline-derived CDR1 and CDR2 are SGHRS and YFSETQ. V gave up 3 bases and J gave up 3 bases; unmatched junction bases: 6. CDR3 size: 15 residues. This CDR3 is CASSSGQGGYTEAFF. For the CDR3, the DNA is TGCGCCAGCAGCTCGGGACAGGGAGGGTACACTGAAGCTTTCTTT.

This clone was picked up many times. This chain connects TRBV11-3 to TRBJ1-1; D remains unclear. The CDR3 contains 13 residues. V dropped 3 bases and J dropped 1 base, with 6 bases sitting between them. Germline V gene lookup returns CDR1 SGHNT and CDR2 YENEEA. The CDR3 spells CASSFEQNTEAFF. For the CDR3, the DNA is TGTGCCAGCAGCTTCGAGCAGAACACTGAAGCTTTCTTT.

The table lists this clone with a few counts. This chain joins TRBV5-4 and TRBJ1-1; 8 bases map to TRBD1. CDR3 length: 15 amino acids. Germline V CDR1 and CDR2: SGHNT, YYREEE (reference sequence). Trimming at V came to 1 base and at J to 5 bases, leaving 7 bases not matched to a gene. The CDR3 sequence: CASSLPGQAGTEAFF. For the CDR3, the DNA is TGTGCCAGCAGCTTGCCGGGACAGGCCGGGACTGAAGCTTTCTTT.

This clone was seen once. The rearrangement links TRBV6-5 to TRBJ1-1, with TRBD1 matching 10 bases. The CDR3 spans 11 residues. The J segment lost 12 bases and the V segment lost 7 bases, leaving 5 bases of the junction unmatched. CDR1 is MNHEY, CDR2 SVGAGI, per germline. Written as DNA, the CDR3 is TGTGCCAGCACTGGACAGGGGGTGACTTTCTTT. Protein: CASTGQGVTFF.

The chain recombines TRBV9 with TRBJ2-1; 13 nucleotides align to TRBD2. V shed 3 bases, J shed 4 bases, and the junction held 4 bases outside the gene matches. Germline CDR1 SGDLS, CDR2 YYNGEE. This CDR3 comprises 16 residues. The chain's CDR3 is CASSAQGLAGYNEQFF. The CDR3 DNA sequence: TGTGCCAGCAGCGCTCAGGGACTAGCGGGGTACAATGAGCAGTTCTTC.

The CDR3 DNA reads TGCGCCAGCAGCCAAGAGTGGGCCAGACAGGGGACGAAACTGTTTTTT. Translating gives CASSQEWARQGTKLFF. The chain links TRBV4-3 to TRBJ1-4; 8 nucleotides agree with TRBD1. This CDR3 spans 16 amino acids. From germline, CDR1 is LGHNA and CDR2 YSLEER. V lost 0 bases to trimming and J lost 11 bases; unmatched junction nucleotides: 11.

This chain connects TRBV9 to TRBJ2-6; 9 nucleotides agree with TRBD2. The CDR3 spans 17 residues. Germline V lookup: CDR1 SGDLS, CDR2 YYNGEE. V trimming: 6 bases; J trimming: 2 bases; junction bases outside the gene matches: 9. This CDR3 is CASTLGGGAAGANVLTF. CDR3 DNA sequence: TGTGCCAGCACCCTCGGCGGGGGGGCGGCTGGGGCCAACGTCCTGACTTTC.

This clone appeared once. Written as DNA, the CDR3 is TGTGCCAGCAGCCCCGCCCGGGCCAAGCGGTACGAGCAGTACTTC. Protein sequence: CASSPARAKRYEQYF. This chain connects TRBV7-2 to TRBJ2-7, with D maybe TRBD2 (5 bases). The germline V gene has CDR1 SGHTA and CDR2 FQGNSA. The CDR3 runs to 15 residues. V lost 5 bases and J 4 bases, leaving 18 bases between the germline ends.

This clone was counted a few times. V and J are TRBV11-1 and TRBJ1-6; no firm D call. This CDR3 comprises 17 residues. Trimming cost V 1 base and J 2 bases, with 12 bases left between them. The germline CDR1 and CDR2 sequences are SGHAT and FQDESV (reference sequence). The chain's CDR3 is CASSLENSVAYNSPLHF. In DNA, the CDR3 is TGTGCCAGCAGCTTAGAGAACTCGGTGGCCTATAATTCACCCCTCCACTTT.

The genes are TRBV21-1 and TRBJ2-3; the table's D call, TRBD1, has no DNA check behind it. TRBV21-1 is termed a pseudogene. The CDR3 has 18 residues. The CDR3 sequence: CASSRGQGQGTSTDTQYF. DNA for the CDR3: TGTGCCAGCAGCAGGGGCCAGGGACAGGGGACTAGCACAGATACGCAGTATTTT.